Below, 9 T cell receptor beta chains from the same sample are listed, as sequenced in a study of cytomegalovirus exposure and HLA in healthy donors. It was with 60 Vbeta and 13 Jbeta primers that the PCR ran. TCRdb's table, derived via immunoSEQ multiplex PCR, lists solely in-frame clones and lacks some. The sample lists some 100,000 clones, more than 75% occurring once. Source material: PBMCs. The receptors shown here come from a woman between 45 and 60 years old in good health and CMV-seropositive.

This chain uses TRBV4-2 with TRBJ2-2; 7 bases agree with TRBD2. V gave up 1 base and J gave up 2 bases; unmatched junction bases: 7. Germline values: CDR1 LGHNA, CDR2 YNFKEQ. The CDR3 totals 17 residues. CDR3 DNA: TGTGCCAGCAGCCAAGTCCTTGCTAGCGGTAACACCGGGGAGCTGTTTTTT. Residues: CASSQVLASGNTGELFF.

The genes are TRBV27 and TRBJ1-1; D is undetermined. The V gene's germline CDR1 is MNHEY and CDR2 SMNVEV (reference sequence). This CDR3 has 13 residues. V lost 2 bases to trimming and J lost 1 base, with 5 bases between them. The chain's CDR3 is CASSLQANTEAFF. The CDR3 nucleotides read TGTGCCAGCAGTTTACAGGCGAACACTGAAGCTTTCTTT.

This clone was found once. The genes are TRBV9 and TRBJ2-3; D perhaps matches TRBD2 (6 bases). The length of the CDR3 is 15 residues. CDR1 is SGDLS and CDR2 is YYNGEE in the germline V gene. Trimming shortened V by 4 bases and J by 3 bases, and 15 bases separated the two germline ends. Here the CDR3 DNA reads TGTGCCAGCAGCTTCCGGTTGCTAGCGACAGATACGCAGTATTTT. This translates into CASSFRLLATDTQYF.

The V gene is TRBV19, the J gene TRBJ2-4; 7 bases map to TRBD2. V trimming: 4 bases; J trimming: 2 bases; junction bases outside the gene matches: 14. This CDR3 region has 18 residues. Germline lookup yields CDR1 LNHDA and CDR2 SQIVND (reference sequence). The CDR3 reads CASSSRRGRASTKNIQYF. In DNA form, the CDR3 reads TGTGCCAGTAGTAGCCGACGTGGGAGGGCCTCGACCAAAAACATTCAGTACTTC.

CDR3 protein: CASSPSKAGGSQAFF. The CDR3 region has the DNA TGTGCCAGCAGCCCTAGTAAGGCTGGGGGCAGCCAGGCTTTCTTT. The gene calls are TRBV7-3 and TRBJ1-1; D might be TRBD1 (6 bases). CDR3 length: 15 amino acids. V lost 5 bases to trimming and J lost 11 bases, with 24 bases between them. Germline V gene lookup returns CDR1 SGHTA and CDR2 FQGTGA.

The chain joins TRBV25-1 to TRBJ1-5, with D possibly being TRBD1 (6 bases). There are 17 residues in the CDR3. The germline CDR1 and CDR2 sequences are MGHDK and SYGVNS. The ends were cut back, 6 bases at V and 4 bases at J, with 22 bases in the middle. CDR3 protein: CASRGMRDIIPNQPQHF. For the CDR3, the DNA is TGTGCCAGCAGGGGAATGAGGGACATTATTCCGAATCAGCCCCAGCATTTT.

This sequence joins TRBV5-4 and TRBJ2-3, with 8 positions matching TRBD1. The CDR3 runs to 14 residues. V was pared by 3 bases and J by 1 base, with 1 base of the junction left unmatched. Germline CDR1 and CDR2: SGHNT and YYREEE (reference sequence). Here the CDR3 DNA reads TGTGCCAGCAGCTGGGGACAGGGCACAGATACGCAGTATTTT. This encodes CASSWGQGTDTQYF.

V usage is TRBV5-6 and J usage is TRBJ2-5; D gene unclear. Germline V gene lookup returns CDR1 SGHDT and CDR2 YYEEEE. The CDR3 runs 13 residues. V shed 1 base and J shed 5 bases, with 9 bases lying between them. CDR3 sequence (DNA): TGTGCCAGCAGCTTGACTTCGTCGGAGACCCAGTACTTC. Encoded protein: CASSLTSSETQYF.

CDR3 nucleotides: TGTGCCAGCAGCTCGCCTACAGGGGTCGAGCAGTACTTC. It codes for CASSSPTGVEQYF. The rearrangement uses TRBV7-8 and TRBJ2-7; 7 bases line up with TRBD1. The CDR3 spans 13 residues. Unmatched junction bases numbered 6, after V lost 4 bases and J lost 6 bases. Germline CDR1 is SGHVS and CDR2 is FQNEAQ.